This T cell receptor beta chain was profiled in a study of T cell changes during pregnancy in multiple sclerosis. Generated by immunoSEQ multiplex PCR, the TCRdb table keeps only in-frame clones and is missing some. The sample holds approximately 65,000 clones; under 95% are singletons and the top ten take approximately 1.5%. The germline gives CDR1 SEHNR, CDR2 FQNEAQ (reference sequence). The CDR3 covers 13 residues. Losses at the gene ends were 5 bases for V and 5 bases for J; bases not matched to a gene: 4. The input for sequencing was peripheral blood, taken in the third trimester of pregnancy. The receptor comes from a female donor in good health, enrolled as a control in a pregnancy study. The V and J genes are TRBV7-9 and TRBJ1-1; 8 bases are a match to TRBD1. The CDR3 DNA reads TGTGCCAGCAGCATACAGGGGGAGACTGAAGCTTTCTTT. Protein: CASSIQGETEAFF.